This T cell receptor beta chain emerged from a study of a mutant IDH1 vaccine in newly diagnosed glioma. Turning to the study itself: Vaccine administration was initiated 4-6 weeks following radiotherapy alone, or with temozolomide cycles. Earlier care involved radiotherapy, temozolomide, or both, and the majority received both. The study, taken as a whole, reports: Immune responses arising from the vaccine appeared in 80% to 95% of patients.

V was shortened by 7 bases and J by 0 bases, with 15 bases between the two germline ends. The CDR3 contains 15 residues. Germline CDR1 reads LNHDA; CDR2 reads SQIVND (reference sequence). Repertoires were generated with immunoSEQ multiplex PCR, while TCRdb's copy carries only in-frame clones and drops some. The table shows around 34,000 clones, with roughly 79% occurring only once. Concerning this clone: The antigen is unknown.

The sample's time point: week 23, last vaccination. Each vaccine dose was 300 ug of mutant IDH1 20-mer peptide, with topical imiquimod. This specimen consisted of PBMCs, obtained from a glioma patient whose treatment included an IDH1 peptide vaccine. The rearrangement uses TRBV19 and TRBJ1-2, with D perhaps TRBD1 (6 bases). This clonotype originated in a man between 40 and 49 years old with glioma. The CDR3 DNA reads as TGTGCCAGTACCACAGGGACCCGAGCTAACTATGGCTACACCTTC. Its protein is CASTTGTRANYGYTF.